The clone carrying this T cell receptor beta chain was seen a single time. Its specificity is not known. This specimen includes other DNA sequences encoding the same CDR3. The sample is drawn from a study of beta chain features in type 1 diabetes. The study, taken as a whole, reports: Type 1 diabetes patients showed a moderate but significant shortening of TCRB CDR3s in all four CD4+ subsets.

The authors reverse transcribed all of the isolated RNA, so sequencing captured expressed TCRB transcripts. The method was immunoSEQ multiplex PCR; TCRdb's version includes in-frame clones alone and lacks a portion of them. The profile shows 500,000 to 650,000 clones, around 12% of them singletons. CDR1 is SGHRS, CDR2 YFSETQ, per germline. Trimming took 0 bases from V and 3 from J; bases not matched to a gene: 3. The CDR3 has 14 residues. J is TRBJ2-7 and V is TRBV5-1, with 7 nucleotides matching TRBD2. The sequence derives from a man aged 25-45 years with type 1 diabetes. Sequences were obtained from naive CD4+ T cells from blood. This chain's CDR3 is CASSLERGSYEQYF. The CDR3 bases are TGCGCCAGCAGCTTGGAGCGGGGAAGCTACGAGCAGTACTTC.